This T cell receptor (beta chain) stems from a study of T cell repertoires in cytomegalovirus infection. About the research overall: Carrying CMV and the relevant HLA type showed in public TCR beta signatures.

CDR1 is MDHEN and CDR2 is SYDVKM in the germline V gene. V dropped 6 bases and J dropped 5; count of bases not matched to a gene: 7. This CDR3 comprises 16 residues. Study-level findings and limits: CMV-specific TCR beta clonotypes restricted by HLA-C were the ones dominating the ex vivo response. Public TCR beta family frequency separated CMV-and-HLA carriers, including in an independent cohort.

Ten or more counts support this clonotype. Its antigen is not identified. TCRdb redid the calling of the reads with MiXCR, one entry per CDR3 protein. The sample records 150,000 to 200,000 distinct CDR3 sequences, about an eighth being singletons. The TCR sequence derives from a human donor in good health (CMV status not recorded). Some clones in this sample may be carry-over from other donors' samples. Source material: PBMCs. The chain joins TRBV28 to TRBJ2-2, with 12 bases aligning to TRBD2. In DNA, the CDR3 is TGTGCCAGCAGCCGGACTAGCGGGACGTCAACCGGGGAGCTGTTTTTT. Protein sequence: CASSRTSGTSTGELFF.